Listed below are T cell receptor beta chains from one sample, sequenced in a study of blood T cell repertoires in COVID-19. Data came from immunoSEQ multiplex PCR; TCRdb stores just in-frame clones and leaves some out. Of over 70,000 clones listed, approximately 82% are singletons. The specimen sequenced was peripheral blood. Receptors originate from a man aged 55 to 70 with acute or convalescent COVID-19. Both conserved end residues are part of each CDR3. The D gene is left open where the match is weak. Clone size, where shown, is once, few, many, or a class for clones that have expanded.

d_call | j_call | clone_size | v_call | cdr3_aa | cdr3_nt
TRBD1 | TRBJ1-4 | NA | TRBV7-2 | CASSPGQPNEKLFF | TGTGCCAGCAGCCCGGGACAGCCTAATGAAAAACTGTTTTTT
NA | TRBJ2-3 | NA | TRBV11-2 | CASSLAQTTQYF | TGTGCCAGCAGCTTAGCACAGACCACGCAGTATTTT
NA | TRBJ2-3 | NA | TRBV7-2 | CASSQPGGDTQYF | TGTGCCAGCAGCCAACCAGGAGGAGATACGCAGTATTTT
NA | TRBJ2-3 | NA | TRBV7-8 | CASSFRGVVGDTQYF | TGTGCCAGCAGCTTTAGGGGCGTGGTTGGAGATACGCAGTATTTT
TRBD1 | TRBJ1-2 | NA | TRBV7-8 | CASSLAGDRGGGYTF | TGTGCCAGCAGCTTAGCGGGGGACAGGGGTGGTGGCTACACCTTC
NA | TRBJ2-1 | NA | TRBV15 | CATSRGGEGEQFF | TGTGCCACCAGCAGAGGGGGGGAAGGTGAGCAGTTCTTC
NA | TRBJ1-2 | NA | TRBV11-2 | CASSSPKAANYGYTF | TGTGCCAGCAGCTCTCCTAAGGCAGCGAACTATGGCTACACCTTC
TRBD1 | TRBJ1-6 | NA | TRBV7-2 | CASSPRDRGANSPLHF | TGTGCCAGCAGTCCCCGGGACAGGGGAGCTAATTCACCCCTCCACTTT
NA | TRBJ2-2 | few | TRBV6-2/TRBV6-3 | CASSYQTDTGELFF | TGTGCCAGCAGTTATCAGACAGACACCGGGGAGCTGTTTTTT
NA | TRBJ1-2 | NA | TRBV6-1 | CASSEWGRPEGGYTF | TGTGCCAGCAGTGAATGGGGTAGGCCGGAGGGTGGCTACACCTTC
NA | TRBJ2-1 | NA | TRBV5-1 | CASSLASGGNEQFF | TGCGCCAGCAGCTTGGCCTCAGGAGGGAATGAGCAGTTCTTC
TRBD1 | TRBJ1-2 | NA | TRBV5-6 | CASSKTGTVYGYTF | TGTGCCAGCAGCAAAACCGGGACAGTCTATGGCTACACCTTC
NA | TRBJ1-1 | NA | TRBV14 | CASSQDSGGMNTEAFF | TGTGCCAGCAGCCAAGATTCCGGAGGGATGAACACTGAAGCTTTCTTT
TRBD1 | TRBJ2-7 | NA | TRBV19 | CASSRDSSYEQYF | TGTGCCAGTAGCCGGGACAGCTCCTACGAGCAGTACTTC
NA | TRBJ1-5 | NA | TRBV28 | CASIEGGNYQPQHF | TGTGCCAGCATAGAGGGCGGCAATTATCAGCCCCAGCATTTT
NA | TRBJ2-3 | NA | TRBV7-8 | CASSLFSSSTDTQYF | TGTGCCAGCAGCTTATTCTCTAGTAGCACAGATACGCAGTATTTT
NA | TRBJ1-2 | NA | TRBV3-1/TRBV3-2 | CASSARGSRHNYGYTF | TGTGCCAGCAGCGCTAGGGGCTCCCGCCATAACTATGGCTACACCTTC
TRBD2 | TRBJ2-3 | NA | TRBV5-5 | CASSPRVKASGLLVDTQYF | TGTGCCAGCAGCCCGAGGGTGAAGGCTAGCGGTCTTCTCGTGGATACGCAGTATTTT